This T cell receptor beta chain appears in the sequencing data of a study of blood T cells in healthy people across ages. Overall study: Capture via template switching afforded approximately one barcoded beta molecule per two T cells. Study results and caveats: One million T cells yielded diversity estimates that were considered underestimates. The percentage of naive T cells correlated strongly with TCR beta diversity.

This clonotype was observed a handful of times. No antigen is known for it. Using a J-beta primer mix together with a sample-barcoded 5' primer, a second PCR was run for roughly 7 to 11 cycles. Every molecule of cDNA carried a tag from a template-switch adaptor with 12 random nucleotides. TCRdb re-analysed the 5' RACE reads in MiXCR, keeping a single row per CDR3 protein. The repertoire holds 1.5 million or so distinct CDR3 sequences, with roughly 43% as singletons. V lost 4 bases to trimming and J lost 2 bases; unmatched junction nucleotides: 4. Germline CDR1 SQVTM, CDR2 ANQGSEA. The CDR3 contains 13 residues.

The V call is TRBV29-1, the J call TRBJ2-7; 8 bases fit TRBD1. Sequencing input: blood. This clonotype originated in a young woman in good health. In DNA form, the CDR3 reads TGCAGCGTTGGGACAGGGAGTGCCTACGAGCAGTACTTC. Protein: CSVGTGSAYEQYF.